This TCR beta chain was observed in a study of vaccination and CD4 T cells after COVID-19. The wider study: Recovered-phase convalescent patients showed SARS-CoV-2 positivity by nasal swab PCR; 9 or 10 were mild, one severe. According to the study, participants were given two doses of BNT162b2 or mRNA-1273 vaccine. Blood was drawn a median roughly 67 days post second dose, range 14 to 241.

CDR3 length equals 14 residues. V gave up 3 bases and J gave up 9 bases, with 15 bases separating them. With the Oncomine TCR Beta short-read assay, DNA from cultured CD4+ T cells was sequenced. TCRdb re-called the PCR reads through MiXCR, storing one row per CDR3 protein. The data contain 10,000 to 15,000 distinct CDR3 sequences, roughly 60% of them singletons. This clonotype was seen a few times. Its cognate antigen is unknown. The treatment here: roughly 11-day PBMC culture with coronavirus spike peptide pools or control peptides (ViraFEST assay). ViraFEST grew antigen-specific T cells using peptide pools, then sequenced TCRs.

The sequencing sample was made of CD4+ T cells from blood, cultured in vitro. The receptor's source is a human donor who had recovered from COVID-19. The chain employs TRBV12-3 or TRBV12-4 and TRBJ1-5; D is perhaps TRBD1 (5 bases). The CDR3 loop is CASSFQVMGRPQHF. The CDR3 DNA follows: TGTGCCAGCAGTTTTCAGGTTATGGGACGGCCCCAGCATTTT.